Below are 4 T cell receptor beta chains sequenced from a single sample in a study of healthy donors' naive CD4 and CD8 T cells. A linear amplification protocol produced the TCR libraries from around 500 ng of total RNA. MiXCR was run by TCRdb on the reads, yielding one entry per CDR3 protein. This table holds roughly 200,000 distinct CDR3 sequences, about four fifths found once. The sample was naive CD4+ and CD8+ T cells sorted from blood, pooled from several donors. These receptors originate from a pool of human donors in good health; the sample pools cells from several healthy donors.

Of note for this clonotype: One junction end disagrees with the germline gene, perhaps due to a read error. This chain links TRBV19 with TRBJ1-3; no clear D. Germline lookup yields CDR1 LNHDA and CDR2 SQIVND (reference sequence). The CDR3 is 14 amino acids. CDR3 sequence reads: CASSMDLTGNTIYF. CDR3 bases: TGTGCCAGCAGTATGGACCTCACCGGAAACACCATATATTTT.

This chain connects TRBV29-1 to TRBJ2-4, with 7 nucleotides matching TRBD1. After removal of 7 bases from V and 5 bases from J, the junction contained 8 bases not matched to a gene. This CDR3 is built from 13 residues. CDR1 and CDR2 from the germline V gene are SQVTM and ANQGSEA. The CDR3 spells CSALTGSENIQYF. The CDR3 region has the DNA TGCAGCGCACTGACAGGGAGCGAAAACATTCAGTACTTC.

This clonotype was seen a few times. The CDR3 spells CASSSTAGFLTGANVLTF. CDR3 DNA: TGTGCCAGCAGTTCCACAGCAGGTTTTCTCACAGGGGCCAACGTCCTGACTTTC. This chain joins TRBV6-6 and TRBJ2-6; D not certain. The CDR3 totals 18 residues. Trimming took off 4 bases at V and 4 bases at J, with 20 bases between the two ends. Germline CDR1 is MNHNY and CDR2 is SVGAGI (reference sequence).

This chain uses TRBV19 with TRBJ2-5; D is ambiguous. Germline V gene sequence: CDR1 LNHDA, CDR2 SQIVND (reference sequence). The CDR3 runs 13 residues. V lost 2 bases and J lost 4, with 8 bases in between. The CDR3 nucleotides are TGTGCCAGTAGTATATTACAGACAGAGACCCAGTACTTC. It codes for CASSILQTETQYF.